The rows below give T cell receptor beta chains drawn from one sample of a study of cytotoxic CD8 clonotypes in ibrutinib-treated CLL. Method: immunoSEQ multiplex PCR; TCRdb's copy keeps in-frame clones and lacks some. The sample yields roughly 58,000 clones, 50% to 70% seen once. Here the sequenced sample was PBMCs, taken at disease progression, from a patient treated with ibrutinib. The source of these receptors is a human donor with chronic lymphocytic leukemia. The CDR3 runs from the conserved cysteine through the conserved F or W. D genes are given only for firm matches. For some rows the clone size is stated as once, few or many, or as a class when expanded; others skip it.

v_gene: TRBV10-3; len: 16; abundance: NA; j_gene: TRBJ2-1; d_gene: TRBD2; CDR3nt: TGTGCCATCAGTGAGTCTCCGACTAGCGAAGAGAATGAGCAGTTCTTC; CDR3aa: CAISESPTSEENEQFF
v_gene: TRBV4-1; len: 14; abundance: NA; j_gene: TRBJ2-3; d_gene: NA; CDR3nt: TGCGCCAGCAGCCAAGTGGCAGCCACAGATACGCAGTATTTT; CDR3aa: CASSQVAATDTQYF
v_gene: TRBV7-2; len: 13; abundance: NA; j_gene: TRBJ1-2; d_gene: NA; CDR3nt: TGTGCCAGCAGCTTAGGGTGGGGAGGCGGCTACACCTTC; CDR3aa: CASSLGWGGGYTF
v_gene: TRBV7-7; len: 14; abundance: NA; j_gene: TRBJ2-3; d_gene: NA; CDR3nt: TGTGCTAGCAGCTTATTGGAAGGGATAGATACGCAGTATTTT; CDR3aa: CASSLLEGIDTQYF
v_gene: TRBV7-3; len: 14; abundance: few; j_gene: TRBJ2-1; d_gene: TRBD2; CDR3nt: TGTGCCAGCGGGCCGTCGGGAGGGCCCTATGAGCAGTTCTTC; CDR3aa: CASGPSGGPYEQFF
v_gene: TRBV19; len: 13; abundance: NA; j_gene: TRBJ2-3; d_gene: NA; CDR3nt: TGTGCCAGTAGCGGCAGATTCACAGATACGCAGTATTTT; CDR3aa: CASSGRFTDTQYF
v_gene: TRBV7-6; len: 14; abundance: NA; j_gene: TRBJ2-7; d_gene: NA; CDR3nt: TGTGCCAGCAGCTTAATCCACACTTCCTACGAGCAGTACTTC; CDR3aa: CASSLIHTSYEQYF
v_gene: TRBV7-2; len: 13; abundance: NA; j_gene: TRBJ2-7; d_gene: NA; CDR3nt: TGTGCCAGCAGCTTCCCAGGGGCCTACGAGCAGTACTTC; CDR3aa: CASSFPGAYEQYF
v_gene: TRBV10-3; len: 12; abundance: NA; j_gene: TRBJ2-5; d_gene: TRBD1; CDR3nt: TGTGCCATCAGTAGGGGGCATGAGACCCAGTACTTC; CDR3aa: CAISRGHETQYF
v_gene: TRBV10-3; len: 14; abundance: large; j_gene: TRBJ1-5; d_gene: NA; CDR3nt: TGTGCCATCAGTGTGTCAGATAGCAATCAGCCCCAGCATTTT; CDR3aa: CAISVSDSNQPQHF
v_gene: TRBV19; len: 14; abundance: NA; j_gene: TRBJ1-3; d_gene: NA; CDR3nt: TGTGCCAGTAACCCAGGGTTCTCTGGAAACACCATATATTTT; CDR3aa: CASNPGFSGNTIYF
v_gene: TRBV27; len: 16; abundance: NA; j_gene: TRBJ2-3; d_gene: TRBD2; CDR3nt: TGTGCCAGCAGTTTATACGCTAGCGGGTTCACAGATACGCAGTATTTT; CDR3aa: CASSLYASGFTDTQYF
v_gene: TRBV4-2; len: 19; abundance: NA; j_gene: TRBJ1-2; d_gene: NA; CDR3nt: TGTGCCAGCAGCCAAGATGACCTGGGAATAGGAAGAATAAGGCATTGGTACACCTTC; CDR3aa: CASSQDDLGIGRIRHWYTF
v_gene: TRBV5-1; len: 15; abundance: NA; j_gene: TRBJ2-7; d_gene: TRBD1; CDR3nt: TGCGCCAGCAGCTTGGTACAGGGGAACTCCTACGAGCAGTACTTC; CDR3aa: CASSLVQGNSYEQYF
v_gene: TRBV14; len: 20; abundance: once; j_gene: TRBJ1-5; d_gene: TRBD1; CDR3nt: TGTGCCAGCAGCCCGCAGAAATCGACCGGGACAGGGATTAGCAATCAGCCCCAGCATTTT; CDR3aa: CASSPQKSTGTGISNQPQHF
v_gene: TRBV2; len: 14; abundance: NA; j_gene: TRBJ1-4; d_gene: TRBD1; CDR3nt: TGTGCCAGCAGTGAGGGACAGCTAAATGAAAAACTGTTTTTT; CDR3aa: CASSEGQLNEKLFF
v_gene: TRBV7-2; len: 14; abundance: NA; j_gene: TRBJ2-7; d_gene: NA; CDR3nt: TGTGCCAGCAGCCGAGTAACAGGAACCTACGAGCAGTACTTC; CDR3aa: CASSRVTGTYEQYF
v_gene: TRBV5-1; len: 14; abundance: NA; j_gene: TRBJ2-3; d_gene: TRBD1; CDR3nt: TGCGCCAGCAGCGGGGACAGGGCTGGAGATACGCAGTATTTT; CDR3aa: CASSGDRAGDTQYF
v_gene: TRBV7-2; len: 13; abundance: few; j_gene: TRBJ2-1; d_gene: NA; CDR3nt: TGTGCCAGCAGCTTAGGGTTGAACAATGAGCAGTTCTTC; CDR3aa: CASSLGLNNEQFF
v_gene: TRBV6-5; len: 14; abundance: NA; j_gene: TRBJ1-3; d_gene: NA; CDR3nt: TGTGCCAGCAGACTCCGGGGACCAGGAAACACCATATATTTT; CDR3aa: CASRLRGPGNTIYF
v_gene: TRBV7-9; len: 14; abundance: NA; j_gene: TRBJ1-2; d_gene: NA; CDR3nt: TGTGCCAGCAGCTCGCAGGGGATCGGATATGGCTACACCTTC; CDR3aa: CASSSQGIGYGYTF
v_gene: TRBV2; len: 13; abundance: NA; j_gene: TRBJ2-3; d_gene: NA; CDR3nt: TGTGCCAGCAGGACACGTAGCACAGATACGCAGTATTTT; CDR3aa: CASRTRSTDTQYF
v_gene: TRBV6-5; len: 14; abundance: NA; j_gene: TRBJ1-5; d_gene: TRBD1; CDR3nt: TGTGCCAGCAGTTACAGGGACAGGGGCCAGCCCCAGCATTTT; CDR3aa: CASSYRDRGQPQHF
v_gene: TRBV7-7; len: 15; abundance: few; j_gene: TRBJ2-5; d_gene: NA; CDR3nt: TGTGCCAGCAGCAGGTCCGGTAGCAGGAAGGAGACCCAGTACTTC; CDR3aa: CASSRSGSRKETQYF
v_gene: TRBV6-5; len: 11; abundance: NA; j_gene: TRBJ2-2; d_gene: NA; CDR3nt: TGTGCCAGCAACAATGCCGGGGAGCTGTTTTTT; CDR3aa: CASNNAGELFF
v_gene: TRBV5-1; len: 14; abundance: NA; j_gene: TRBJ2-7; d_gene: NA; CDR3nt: TGCGCCAGCAGCCCAACCGGCGAATCCTACGAGCAGTACTTC; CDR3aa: CASSPTGESYEQYF